This T cell receptor beta chain was recorded in a study of memory CD4+ T cells and cytomegalovirus serostatus. The CDR3 is 16 amino acids. Trimming pared 3 bases from V and 3 bases from J, leaving 17 bases between. The germline V gene encodes CDR1 LGHNA and CDR2 YNFKEQ. Single viable CD3+CD4+CD8-CD45RO+ cells were sorted as the memory CD4+ T cells. Study-wide results and caveats: The CMV-associated TCR signature appears largely within the CD4+ memory repertoire. Each of 65 to 75 CMV-associated TCRbeta sequences occurred in one to five individuals.

As for this clone: The target antigen is unknown.

Generated by immunoSEQ multiplex PCR, the TCRdb table keeps only in-frame clones and is missing some. Here the sample spans over 50,000 clones, roughly 79% being singletons. The chain uses TRBV4-2 and TRBJ1-2, with D possibly being TRBD1 (5 bases). The sequencing sample was made of memory CD4+ T cells from blood. The receptor comes from an adult in good health and CMV-seronegative. The CDR3, as DNA: TGTGCCAGCAGCCAGAAGGGGCTAGGGAGGCACTATGGCTACACCTTC. Translating gives CASSQKGLGRHYGYTF.